The rows below give T cell receptor beta chains drawn from one sample of a study of blood T cell repertoires in COVID-19. Sequencing was performed with immunoSEQ multiplex PCR; in TCRdb, only in-frame clones are kept and a portion is missing. The data show around 60,000 clones, just over 85% seen once. Sequenced input: peripheral blood. The receptors shown here come from an elderly woman with acute or convalescent COVID-19. The conserved cysteine and the conserved F or W are not part of the CDR3 here.

>TRBV5-1
ASSLRGQPNSPLH
>TRBV6-5
ASRGTGSPYEQY
>TRBV7-9
ASSTGTENSPLH
>TRBV18
ASSPQMEEAYGYT
>TRBV19
ASSIGGLANTEAF
>TRBV2
ASTRQGTSPLH
>TRBV19
ASSTNRDTEAF
>TRBV3-1/TRBV3-2
ASSLALSLTDTQY
>TRBV6-4
ASSPHSAGSYEQY
>TRBV2
ASNLGFAGQETQY
>TRBV5-4
ASSPGAGSTDTQY
>TRBV28
ASIMGGGNQPQH
>TRBV29-1
SGGRGMNTEAF
>TRBV13
ASSSLFWGAYEQY
>TRBV11-1
ASSWNRAEETQY
>TRBV6-5
ASSYASRGGLF
>TRBV3-1/TRBV3-2
ASSQGASGAYNEQF
>TRBV4-1
ASSQATGPTLWEQY
>TRBV12-3/TRBV12-4
ASSLQTHLGAF
>TRBV4-3
ASSQDQAENSPLH
>TRBV5-1
ASSPTGLNEKLF
>TRBV6-4
ASSLLLGTGEQY
>TRBV27
ASTPTGGSYNEQF
>TRBV2
ASSRQGDYGYT
>TRBV11-2
ASSLASGSYNEQF
>TRBV7-3
ASSLTGAGTEAF